One sample yielded the 8 T cell receptor beta chains listed below, sequenced in a study of beta chain features in type 1 diabetes. Regarding the study as a whole: Among patients with Type 1 diabetes, TCRB CDR3s were moderately but significantly shorter in every one of the four CD4+ subsets.

No antigen has been assigned to these receptors. Expressed TCRB transcripts got sequenced, as all isolated RNA was reverse transcribed. Sequenced by immunoSEQ multiplex PCR; TCRdb stores in-frame clones only, minus some. The top ten hold more than 0.015% of the sample, which has a few hundred thousand clones, 15% seen once. Material for sequencing was naive CD4+ T cells from blood. The receptors come from a young man with type 1 diabetes.

The rearrangement joins TRBV4-1 to TRBJ1-5, with a weak D call TRBD1 (6 bases). The germline CDR1 and CDR2 sequences are MGHRA and YSYEKL. The CDR3 contains 15 residues. The V end was cut by 0 bases, the J end by 7 bases, with 13 bases between. This chain's CDR3 is CASSQEITGFQPQHF. DNA for the CDR3: TGCGCCAGCAGCCAAGAAATAACAGGGTTCCAGCCCCAGCATTTT.

The chain links TRBV29-1 to TRBJ2-7; D is unclear. CDR1 SQVTM and CDR2 ANQGSEA come from the germline V gene. Deletions cut 5 bases from V and 0 bases from J, with 8 bases between. This CDR3 contains 12 residues. This chain's CDR3 is CSVLLVSYEQYF. For the CDR3, the DNA is TGCAGCGTTCTTCTAGTCTCCTACGAGCAGTACTTC.

This clone was observed a handful of times. The rearrangement uses TRBV7-9 and TRBJ2-3; D is ambiguous. V was shortened by 1 base and J by 8 bases, with 19 bases between the two germline ends. The CDR3 loop spans 16 amino acids. The V gene's germline CDR1 is SEHNR and CDR2 FQNEAQ (reference sequence). CDR3 bases: TGTGCCAGCAGCTTAGAACCCCAAGGATCGACTGCTACGCAGTATTTT. Its protein is CASSLEPQGSTATQYF.

The chain combines TRBV4-3 with TRBJ1-6; D perhaps matches TRBD1 (5 bases). This CDR3 has 16 amino acids. Per the germline V gene, CDR1 is LGHNA and CDR2 is YSLEER. Trimming took 3 bases from V and 3 from J, leaving 12 bases between them. This chain's CDR3 is CASSHGGTGYNSPLHF. The CDR3 nucleotides read TGCGCCAGCAGCCACGGGGGAACTGGCTATAATTCACCCCTCCACTTT.

Note on this clone: The sample carries other DNA sequences with the same CDR3. J is TRBJ2-5 and V is TRBV5-1, with a possible D match to TRBD1 (5 bases). The germline gives CDR1 SGHRS, CDR2 YFSETQ. V lost 2 bases to trimming and J lost 1 base, with 9 bases between them. This CDR3 has 14 amino acids. The chain's CDR3 is CASSLTGFQETQYF. CDR3 in DNA: TGCGCCAGCAGCTTAACAGGCTTCCAAGAGACCCAGTACTTC.

V usage is TRBV28 and J usage is TRBJ2-1; 10 bases match TRBD2. Germline loops: CDR1 MDHEN, CDR2 SYDVKM. V gave up 11 bases and J gave up 8 bases; unmatched junction bases: 12. The CDR3 totals 14 residues. CDR3 sequence reads: CAWGSGGAGDEQFF. The CDR3, as DNA: TGTGCCTGGGGAAGCGGGGGGGCTGGGGATGAGCAGTTCTTC.

The sample holds a few counts of this clone. The chain has TRBV15 and TRBJ2-1; D is undetermined. Germline CDR1 is LNHNV and CDR2 is YYDKDF (reference sequence). The V and J ends lost 0 bases and 4 bases respectively, with 16 bases between them. The length of the CDR3 is 17 residues. The CDR3 spells CATSRELVGLPYNEQFF. The CDR3 bases are TGTGCCACCAGCAGAGAGCTGGTGGGCCTACCTTACAATGAGCAGTTCTTC.

This clone has just a few counts. The chain uses TRBV5-6 and TRBJ2-1; 7 nucleotides align to TRBD2. J lost 12 bases, V lost 3 bases, and 9 bases had no gene match. Germline-derived CDR1 and CDR2 are SGHDT and YYEEEE. The CDR3 loop spans 13 amino acids. CDR3 in DNA: TGTGCCAGCAGCTCGATCGCGGGGGTTGGGCAGTTCTTC. Translation gives CASSSIAGVGQFF.